This paragraph covers one T cell receptor beta chain sequence. What it binds is not known. UMIs were included in TCR beta cDNA generated by 5'RACE template switching. TCRdb re-called the 5' RACE reads and shows each CDR3 protein once, DNA omitted. The sample table sets out about 260,000 distinct CDR3 sequences. This entry is derived from a study of T cells expressing NK-cell markers. About the research overall: With respect to HCMV, seven of the eight sequenced donors were seropositive, and one was seronegative.

General study results and limits: Over 5 donors carried dominant NKG2C+ clonotypes that made up roughly 1.0-7.0% of their CD8+ T cells.

This receptor was obtained from a woman aged 18 to 75 in good health. The source material was blood T cells: a sorted CD56 or NKG2C T cell subset, CD4+ or CD8+ T cells, or bulk PBMC T cells (not recorded which).

The CDR3 is CASSLDHSYNSPLHF. The chain joins TRBV12-3 or TRBV12-4 to TRBJ1-6. This CDR3 contains 15 residues.